These 13 T cell receptor beta chains came from one sample sequenced in a study of blood T cell repertoires in COVID-19 (TCRdb year 2020). Library preparation was by the immunoSEQ multiplex PCR assay. Here the immuneACCESS table is served through TCRdb, limited to in-frame sequences with V and J called. Missing clones are a known gap in these copies; in checked studies unresolved V genes cover under half, and the rest lacks a known reason. Here the sample has 150,000 to 200,000 clones; roughly 80% occur a single time. More than 5% of the sample comes from the top ten. The sequenced sample consisted of peripheral blood. These TCRs come from a young woman with acute or convalescent COVID-19.

The rearrangement links TRBV27 to TRBJ1-5, with D hard to call. V was trimmed by 3 bases and J by 9 bases, leaving 9 bases between them. The CDR3 is 12 amino acids. Germline-derived CDR1 and CDR2 are MNHEY and SMNVEV (reference sequence). The CDR3 DNA reads as TGTGCCAGCAGTTTTTTCGGTCGGCCCCAGCATTTT. It yields the protein CASSFFGRPQHF.

This clone turned up a few times. V usage is TRBV7-9 and J usage is TRBJ1-5; 7 nucleotides match TRBD1. CDR3 length: 16 amino acids. J gave up 0 bases and V 5 bases, and 7 bases lay outside the gene matches. CDR1 and CDR2 (germline): SEHNR, FQNEAQ (reference sequence). The CDR3: CASSKGGTDSNQPQHF. The CDR3 nucleotides read TGTGCCAGCAGCAAAGGCGGGACAGATAGCAATCAGCCCCAGCATTTT.

The chain's CDR3 is CASHFGELNTEAFF. The CDR3 DNA reads as TGTGCCAGCCACTTCGGGGAGTTGAACACTGAAGCTTTCTTT. The chain links TRBV7-9 to TRBJ1-1; D unclear. The CDR3 runs to 14 residues. The germline gives CDR1 SEHNR, CDR2 FQNEAQ (reference sequence). Between the trimmed V and J ends, which lost 8 bases and 0 bases, there was a span of 13 bases.

This chain links TRBV14 with TRBJ2-7; 7 bases are a match to TRBD2. V lost 0 bases, J lost 3 bases, and 11 bases stayed unmatched. The length of the CDR3 is 17 residues. The V gene's germline CDR1 is SGHDN and CDR2 FVKESK. The CDR3 region is CASSQDLGTTGLYEQYF. The CDR3 region has the DNA TGTGCCAGCAGCCAAGATCTCGGGACTACAGGACTCTACGAGCAGTACTTC.

This clone was detected only a few times. The CDR3 DNA reads as TGTGCCAGCAGCCCTGGGACAGGATTCACCGGGGAGCTGTTTTTT. Its protein is CASSPGTGFTGELFF. This chain joins TRBV9 and TRBJ2-2, with 8 bases that match TRBD1. This CDR3 region has 15 residues. The V gene end was trimmed by 4 bases and the J gene end by 4 bases; junction bases not matched to a gene: 6. Looked up from germline, CDR1 is SGDLS and CDR2 is YYNGEE.

The V gene is TRBV4-2, the J gene TRBJ2-2; D not resolved. This CDR3 has 15 residues. Germline CDR1 LGHNA, CDR2 YNFKEQ. The V end lost 0 bases, the J end lost 3 bases, and 8 bases lay between the germline ends. CDR3 nucleotides: TGTGCCAGCAGCCAAGATGTCCGGTACACCGGGGAGCTGTTTTTT. Its protein is CASSQDVRYTGELFF.

The CDR3 DNA reads as TGTGCCACCAGCGGGGAGGGGAACACTGAAGCTTTCTTT. This sequence encodes CATSGEGNTEAFF. The rearrangement joins TRBV15 to TRBJ1-1; no firm D call. The germline gives CDR1 LNHNV, CDR2 YYDKDF (reference sequence). The CDR3 length is 13 residues. Deletions cut 5 bases from V and 1 base from J, with 8 bases between.

The chain links TRBV30 to TRBJ1-6; D unclear. Germline V gives CDR1 GTSNPN, CDR2 SVGIG (reference sequence). CDR3 size: 17 residues. Trimming cost V 0 bases and J 10 bases, with 22 bases left between them. CDR3 coding DNA: TGTGCCTGGAGTGTACATTCGGGAAGGGATAGATGGTCACCCCTCCACTTT. Its protein product is CAWSVHSGRDRWSPLHF.

The chain carries TRBV5-1 and TRBJ1-1; D is possibly TRBD1 (6 bases). The CDR3 contains 13 residues. Per the germline V gene, CDR1 is SGHRS and CDR2 is YFSETQ. The ends were cut back, 6 bases at V and 3 bases at J, with 12 bases in the middle. CDR3 residues: CASMGDTYTEAFF. DNA of the CDR3: TGCGCCAGCATGGGGGACACGTACACTGAAGCTTTCTTT. The whole variable domain, remainder taken from reference TRBV5-1 and TRBJ1-1, is KAGVTQTPRYLIKTRGQQVTLSCSPISGHRSVSWYQQTPGQGLQFLFEYFSETQRNKGNFPGRFSGRQFSNSRSEMNVSTLELGDSALYLCASMGDTYTEAFFGQGTRLTVV.

The chain combines TRBV5-1 with TRBJ1-2, with D perhaps matching TRBD1 (6 bases). The germline V gene encodes CDR1 SGHRS and CDR2 YFSETQ. CDR3 length: 13 residues. V lost 2 bases, J lost 5 bases, and 10 bases lay in between. CDR3 nucleotides: TGCGCCAGCAGCTTCCGGGGGGCTTATGGCTACACCTTC. Its translation: CASSFRGAYGYTF.

This clone was observed a handful of times. This specimen includes other DNA sequences encoding the same CDR3. The chain recombines TRBV19 with TRBJ2-7; 7 bases are shared with TRBD2. The CDR3 length is 14 residues. V lost 5 bases to trimming and J lost 2 bases; unmatched junction nucleotides: 6. Per the germline V gene, CDR1 is LNHDA and CDR2 is SQIVND (reference sequence). CDR3 coding DNA: TGTGCCAGTAGTCCGCGCGGGGGACCCTACGAGCAGTACTTC. Encoded protein: CASSPRGGPYEQYF. Full variable domain (remainder filled in from reference TRBV19 and TRBJ2-7): DGGITQSPKYLFRKEGQNVTLSCEQNLNHDAMYWYRQDPGQGLRLIYYSQIVNDFQKGDIAEGYSVSREKKESFPLTVTSAQKNPTAFYLCASSPRGGPYEQYFGPGTRLTVT.

The gene calls are TRBV11-2 and TRBJ1-5; 12 bases align to TRBD1. The CDR3 totals 17 residues. Per the germline V gene, CDR1 is SGHAT and CDR2 is FQNNGV. The V and J ends lost 3 bases and 7 bases, in that order; junction bases with no gene match: 10. The CDR3 sequence is CASSFPYRDRGQQPQHF. The CDR3 DNA sequence: TGTGCCAGCAGCTTTCCCTACCGGGACAGGGGGCAGCAGCCCCAGCATTTT.

This chain links TRBV27 with TRBJ1-6, with a tentative D call TRBD1 (6 bases). CDR3 length: 15 amino acids. The germline V gene has CDR1 MNHEY and CDR2 SMNVEV (reference sequence). The V and J ends lost 6 bases and 7 bases respectively, with 16 bases between them. In DNA form, the CDR3 reads TGTGCCAGCAGCCGACTGGACAGAGGCAATTCACCCCTCCACTTT. Protein product: CASSRLDRGNSPLHF.